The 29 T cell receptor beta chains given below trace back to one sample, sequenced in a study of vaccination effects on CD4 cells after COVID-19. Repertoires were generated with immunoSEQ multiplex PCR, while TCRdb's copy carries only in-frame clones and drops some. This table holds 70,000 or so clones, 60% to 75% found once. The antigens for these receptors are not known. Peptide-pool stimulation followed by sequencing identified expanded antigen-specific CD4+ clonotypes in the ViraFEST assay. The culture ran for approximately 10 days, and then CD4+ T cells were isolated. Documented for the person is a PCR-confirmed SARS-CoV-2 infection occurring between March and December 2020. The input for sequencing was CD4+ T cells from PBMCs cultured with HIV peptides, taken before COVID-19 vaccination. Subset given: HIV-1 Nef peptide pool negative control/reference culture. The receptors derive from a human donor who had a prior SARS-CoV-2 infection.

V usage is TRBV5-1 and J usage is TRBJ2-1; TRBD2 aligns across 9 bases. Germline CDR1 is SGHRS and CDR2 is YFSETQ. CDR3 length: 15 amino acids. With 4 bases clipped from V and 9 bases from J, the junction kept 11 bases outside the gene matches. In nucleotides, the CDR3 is TGCGCCAGCAGCCCGGGTGCGGGGGGGTTGTTTGAGCAGTTCTTC. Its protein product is CASSPGAGGLFEQFF. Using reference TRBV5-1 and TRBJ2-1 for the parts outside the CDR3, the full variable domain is KAGVTQTPRYLIKTRGQQVTLSCSPISGHRSVSWYQQTPGQGLQFLFEYFSETQRNKGNFPGRFSGRQFSNSRSEMNVSTLELGDSALYLCASSPGAGGLFEQFFGPGTRLTVL.

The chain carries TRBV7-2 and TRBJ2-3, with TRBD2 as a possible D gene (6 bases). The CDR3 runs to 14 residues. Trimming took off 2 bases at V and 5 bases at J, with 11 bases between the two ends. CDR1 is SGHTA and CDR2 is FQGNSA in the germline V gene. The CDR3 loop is CASSLSQGGDTQYF. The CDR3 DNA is TGTGCCAGCAGCTTAAGCCAGGGAGGAGATACGCAGTATTTT.

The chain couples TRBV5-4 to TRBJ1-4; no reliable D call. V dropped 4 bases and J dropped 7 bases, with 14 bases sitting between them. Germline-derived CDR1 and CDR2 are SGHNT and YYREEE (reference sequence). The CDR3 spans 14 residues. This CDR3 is CASSAAHLSEKLFF. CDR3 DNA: TGTGCCAGCAGCGCGGCGCACCTCAGTGAAAAACTGTTTTTT.

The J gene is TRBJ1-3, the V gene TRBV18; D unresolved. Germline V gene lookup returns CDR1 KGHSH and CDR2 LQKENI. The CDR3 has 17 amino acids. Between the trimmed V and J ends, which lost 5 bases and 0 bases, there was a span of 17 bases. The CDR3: CASSSFGPQYSGNTIYF. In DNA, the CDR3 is TGTGCCAGCTCATCATTCGGTCCCCAGTACTCTGGAAACACCATATATTTT.

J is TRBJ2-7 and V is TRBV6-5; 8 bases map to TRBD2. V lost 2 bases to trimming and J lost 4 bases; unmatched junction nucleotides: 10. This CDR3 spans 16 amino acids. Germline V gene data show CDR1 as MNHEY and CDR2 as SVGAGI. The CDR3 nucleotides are TGTGCCAGCAGTTACGAAGGGGACCGCGGGAGGTACGAGCAGTACTTC. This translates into CASSYEGDRGRYEQYF.

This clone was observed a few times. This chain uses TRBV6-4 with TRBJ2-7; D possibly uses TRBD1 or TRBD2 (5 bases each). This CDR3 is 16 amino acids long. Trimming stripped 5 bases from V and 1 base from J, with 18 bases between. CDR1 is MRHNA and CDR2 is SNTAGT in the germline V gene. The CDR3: CASSLRGAFLSYEQYF. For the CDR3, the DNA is TGTGCCAGCAGTTTAAGAGGGGCTTTTTTGTCCTACGAGCAGTACTTC.

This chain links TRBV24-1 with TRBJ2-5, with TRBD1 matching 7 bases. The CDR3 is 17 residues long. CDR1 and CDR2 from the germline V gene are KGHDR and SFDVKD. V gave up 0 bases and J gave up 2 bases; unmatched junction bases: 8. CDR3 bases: TGTGCCACCAGTGATTTGAGTGGGGACAGCCTTCAAGAGACCCAGTACTTC. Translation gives CATSDLSGDSLQETQYF.

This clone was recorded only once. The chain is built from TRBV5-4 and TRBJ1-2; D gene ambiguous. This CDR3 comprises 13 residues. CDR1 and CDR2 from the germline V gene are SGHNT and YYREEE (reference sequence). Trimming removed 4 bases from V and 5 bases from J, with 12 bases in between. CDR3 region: CASSVSLGYGYTF. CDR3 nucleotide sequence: TGTGCCAGCAGCGTATCCCTGGGGTATGGCTACACCTTC.

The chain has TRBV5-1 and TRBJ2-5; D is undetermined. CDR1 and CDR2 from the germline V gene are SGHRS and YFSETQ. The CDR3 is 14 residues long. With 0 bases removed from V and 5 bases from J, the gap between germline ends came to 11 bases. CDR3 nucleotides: TGCGCCAGCAGCTTGGTGGGGTTGAGGGAGACCCAGTACTTC. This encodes CASSLVGLRETQYF.

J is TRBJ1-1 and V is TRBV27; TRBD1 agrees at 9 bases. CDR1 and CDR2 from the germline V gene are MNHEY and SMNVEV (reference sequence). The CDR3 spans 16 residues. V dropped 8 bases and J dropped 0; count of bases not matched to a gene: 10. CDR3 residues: CASAPLGTGMNTEAFF. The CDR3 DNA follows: TGTGCCAGCGCCCCCCTCGGGACAGGGATGAACACTGAAGCTTTCTTT.

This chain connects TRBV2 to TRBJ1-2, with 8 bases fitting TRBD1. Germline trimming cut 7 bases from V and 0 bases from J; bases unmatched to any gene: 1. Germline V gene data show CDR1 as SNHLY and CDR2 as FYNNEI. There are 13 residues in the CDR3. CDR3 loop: CASTGQANYGYTF. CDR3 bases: TGTGCCAGCACGGGACAGGCTAACTATGGCTACACCTTC.

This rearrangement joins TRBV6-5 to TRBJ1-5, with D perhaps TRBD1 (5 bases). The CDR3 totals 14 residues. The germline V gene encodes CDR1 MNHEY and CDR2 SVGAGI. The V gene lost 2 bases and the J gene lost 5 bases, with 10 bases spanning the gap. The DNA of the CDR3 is TGTGCCAGCAGTTACACCCCCAGGGATCAGCCCCAGCATTTT. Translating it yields CASSYTPRDQPQHF.

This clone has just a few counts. Here the CDR3 reads CASGGNFWGTEAFF. The CDR3, as DNA: TGTGCCAGCGGTGGTAATTTTTGGGGTACTGAAGCTTTCTTT. V and J are TRBV25-1 and TRBJ1-1; D gene unclear. The V end lost 8 bases, the J end lost 5 bases, and 18 bases lay between the germline ends. The CDR3 is 14 residues long. Germline V gene data show CDR1 as MGHDK and CDR2 as SYGVNS.

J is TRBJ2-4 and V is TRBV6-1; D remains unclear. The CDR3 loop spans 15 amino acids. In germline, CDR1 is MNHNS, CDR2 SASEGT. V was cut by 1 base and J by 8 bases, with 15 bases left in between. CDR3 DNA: TGTGCCAGCAGTGAAGAGTTTACAAGAGGCGACATTCAGTACTTC. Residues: CASSEEFTRGDIQYF.

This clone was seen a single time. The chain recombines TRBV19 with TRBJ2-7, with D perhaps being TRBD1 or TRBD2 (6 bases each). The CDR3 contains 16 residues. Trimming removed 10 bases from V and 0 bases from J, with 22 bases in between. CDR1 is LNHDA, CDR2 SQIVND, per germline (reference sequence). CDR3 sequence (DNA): TGTGCCACCACACCTGGGGGGACAACGAGCTCCTACGAGCAGTACTTC. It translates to CATTPGGTTSSYEQYF.

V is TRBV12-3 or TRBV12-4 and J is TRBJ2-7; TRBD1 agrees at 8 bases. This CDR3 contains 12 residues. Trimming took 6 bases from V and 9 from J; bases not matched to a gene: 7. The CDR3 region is CASSRLTGGQYF. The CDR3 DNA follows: TGTGCCAGCAGCCGTCTTACAGGGGGGCAGTACTTC.

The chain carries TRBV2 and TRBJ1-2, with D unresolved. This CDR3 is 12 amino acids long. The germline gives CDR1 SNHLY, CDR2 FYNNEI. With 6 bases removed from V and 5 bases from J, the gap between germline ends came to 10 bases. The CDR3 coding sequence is TGTGCCAGCAGCCTAGTGGGGTATGGCTACACCTTC. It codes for CASSLVGYGYTF.

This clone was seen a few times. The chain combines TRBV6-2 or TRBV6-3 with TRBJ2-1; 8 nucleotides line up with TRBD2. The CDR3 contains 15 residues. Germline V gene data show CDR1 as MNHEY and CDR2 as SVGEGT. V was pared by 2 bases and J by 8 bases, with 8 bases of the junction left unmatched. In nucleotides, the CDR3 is TGTGCCAGCAGTTACAGGAGCGGGAGTTTCGATGAGCAGTTCTTC. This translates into CASSYRSGSFDEQFF.

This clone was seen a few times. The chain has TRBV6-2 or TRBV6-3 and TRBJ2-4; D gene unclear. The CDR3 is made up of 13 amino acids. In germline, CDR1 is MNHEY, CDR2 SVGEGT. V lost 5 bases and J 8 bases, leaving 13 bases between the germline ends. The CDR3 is CASSLDPWDIQYF. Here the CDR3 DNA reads TGTGCCAGCAGTCTGGACCCGTGGGACATTCAGTACTTC.

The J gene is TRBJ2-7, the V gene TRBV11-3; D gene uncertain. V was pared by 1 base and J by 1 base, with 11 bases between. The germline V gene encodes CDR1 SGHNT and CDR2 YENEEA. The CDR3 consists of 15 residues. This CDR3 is CASSLAHRASYEQYF. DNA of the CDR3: TGTGCCAGCAGCTTAGCACATCGGGCGTCCTACGAGCAGTACTTC.

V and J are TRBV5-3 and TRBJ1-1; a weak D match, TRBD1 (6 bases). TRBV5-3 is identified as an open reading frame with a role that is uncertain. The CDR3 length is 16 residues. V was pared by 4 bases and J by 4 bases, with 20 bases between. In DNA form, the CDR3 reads TGTGCCAGAAGCCCAAAGGGGGTGTGTGTAAGCACTGAAGCTTTCTTT. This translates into CARSPKGVCVSTEAFF.

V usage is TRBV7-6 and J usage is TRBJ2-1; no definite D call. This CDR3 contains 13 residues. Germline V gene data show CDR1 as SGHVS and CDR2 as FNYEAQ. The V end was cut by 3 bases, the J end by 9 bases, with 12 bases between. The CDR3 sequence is CASSLDPSGEQFF. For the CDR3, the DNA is TGTGCCAGCAGCTTGGACCCATCGGGTGAGCAGTTCTTC.

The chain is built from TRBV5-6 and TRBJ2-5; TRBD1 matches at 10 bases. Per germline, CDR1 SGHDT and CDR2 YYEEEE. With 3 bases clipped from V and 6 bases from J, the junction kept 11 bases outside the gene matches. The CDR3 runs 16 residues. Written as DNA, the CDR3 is TGTGCCAGCAGCTATCTGGGACAGGGGAATTGGCAGACCCAGTACTTC. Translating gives CASSYLGQGNWQTQYF.

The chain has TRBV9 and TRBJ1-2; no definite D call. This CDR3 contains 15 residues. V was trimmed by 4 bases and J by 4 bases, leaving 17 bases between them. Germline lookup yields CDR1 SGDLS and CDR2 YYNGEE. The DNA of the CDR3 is TGTGCCAGCAGCCCTTCGACGGTCCCGATCTATGGCTACACCTTC. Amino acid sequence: CASSPSTVPIYGYTF. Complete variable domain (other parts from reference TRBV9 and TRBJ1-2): DSGVTQTPKHLITATGQRVTLRCSPRSGDLSVYWYQQSLDQGLQFLIQYYNGEERAKGNILERFSAQQFPDLHSELNLSSLELGDSALYFCASSPSTVPIYGYTFGSGTRLTVV.

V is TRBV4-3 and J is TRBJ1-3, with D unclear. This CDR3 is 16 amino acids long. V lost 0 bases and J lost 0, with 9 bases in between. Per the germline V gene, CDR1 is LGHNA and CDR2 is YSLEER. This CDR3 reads CASSQDSGNSGNTIYF. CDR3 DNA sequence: TGCGCCAGCAGCCAAGATTCCGGGAACTCTGGAAACACCATATATTTT.

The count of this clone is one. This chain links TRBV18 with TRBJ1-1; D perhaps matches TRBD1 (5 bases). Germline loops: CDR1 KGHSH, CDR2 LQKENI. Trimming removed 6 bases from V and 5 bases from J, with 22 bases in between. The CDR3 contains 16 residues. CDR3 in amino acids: CASSEGFGGAGTEAFF. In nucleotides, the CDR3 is TGTGCCAGCTCCGAAGGGTTTGGGGGAGCGGGAACTGAAGCTTTCTTT.

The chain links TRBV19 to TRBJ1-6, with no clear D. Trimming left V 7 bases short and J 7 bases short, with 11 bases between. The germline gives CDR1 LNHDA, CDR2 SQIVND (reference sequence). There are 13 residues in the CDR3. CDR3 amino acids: CASMEVLNSPLHF. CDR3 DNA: TGTGCCAGTATGGAGGTTCTCAATTCACCCCTCCACTTT.

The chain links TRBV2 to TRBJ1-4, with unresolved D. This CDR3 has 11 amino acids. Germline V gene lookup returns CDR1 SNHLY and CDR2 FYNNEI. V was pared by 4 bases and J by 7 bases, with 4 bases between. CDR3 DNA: TGTGCCAGCAGTGGGGTTGAAAAACTGTTTTTT. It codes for CASSGVEKLFF. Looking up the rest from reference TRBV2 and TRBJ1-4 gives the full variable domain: EPEVTQTPSHQVTQMGQEVILRCVPISNHLYFYWYRQILGQKVEFLVSFYNNEISEKSEIFDDQFSVERPDGSNFTLKIRSTKLEDSAMYFCASSGVEKLFFGSGTQLSVL.

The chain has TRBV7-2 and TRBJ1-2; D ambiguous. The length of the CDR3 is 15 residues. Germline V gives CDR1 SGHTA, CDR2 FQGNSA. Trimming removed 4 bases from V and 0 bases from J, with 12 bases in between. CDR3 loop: CASSSYSASNYGYTF. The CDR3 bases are TGTGCCAGCAGCTCTTACAGTGCCTCTAACTATGGCTACACCTTC.